These T cell receptor beta chains were read from a single sample in a study of early T cells in non-severe SARS-CoV-2 infection. TCRdb re-analysed the 5' RACE reads in MiXCR, keeping a single row per CDR3 protein. The data show tens of thousands of distinct CDR3 sequences, with 13% to 15% seen just once and about a tenth held by the top ten. The sample consisted of whole blood. Receptors originate from an adult who was a healthcare worker with PCR-confirmed SARS-CoV-2 infection or an uninfected control (not recorded which). Both conserved end residues are part of each CDR3. D genes are given only for firm matches. Some rows have no size entry. The others give once, few or many, or a class for an expanded clone.

v_gene	d_gene	abundance	j_gene	CDR3aa	CDR3nt
TRBV9	-	-	TRBJ2-3	CASSVLVATDTQYF	TGTGCCAGCAGCGTCCTGGTGGCCACAGATACGCAGTATTTT
TRBV28	-	few	TRBJ1-1	CASSLGGMDTEAFF	TGTGCCAGCAGTTTGGGGGGAATGGACACTGAAGCTTTCTTT
TRBV3-1	-	-	TRBJ1-2	CASSPTRIRGYTF	TGTGCCAGCAGCCCCACACGTATACGTGGCTACACCTTC
TRBV24-1	-	many	TRBJ1-1	CATSDLTGLAFF	TGTGCCACCAGTGATTTGACAGGGTTGGCTTTCTTT
TRBV6-5	-	-	TRBJ2-7	CASISGKSYEQYF	TGTGCCAGCATTTCTGGGAAATCCTACGAGCAGTACTTC
TRBV6-2/TRBV6-3	TRBD2	few	TRBJ2-7	CASSFPSSSGDFYEQYF	TGTGCCAGCAGTTTTCCTTCCTCTAGCGGGGATTTCTACGAGCAGTACTTC
TRBV12-3/TRBV12-4	-	-	TRBJ2-7	CASSLVPNSYEQYF	TGTGCCAGCAGTTTAGTTCCGAACTCCTACGAGCAGTACTTC
TRBV11-2	-	few	TRBJ1-4	CASSLDTGLNEKLFF	TGTGCCAGCAGCTTAGATACAGGGCTTAATGAAAAACTGTTTTTT
TRBV7-6	-	few	TRBJ2-3	CASSSLGGSGDTQYF	TGTGCCAGCAGCTCCTTAGGGGGGTCGGGAGATACGCAGTATTTT
TRBV20-1	-	many	TRBJ1-2	CSSGAVGDVMGYTF	TGCAGCTCGGGGGCAGTGGGGGATGTGATGGGCTACACCTTC
TRBV7-9	-	few	TRBJ2-1	CASRPGYNEQFF	TGTGCCAGCCGGCCGGGTTACAATGAGCAGTTCTTC
TRBV11-2	TRBD1	few	TRBJ1-2	CASSRRTTGDYGYTF	TGTGCCAGCAGCCGCCGGACGACAGGGGACTATGGCTACACCTTC
TRBV20-1	-	few	TRBJ2-3	CSARGGLSTDTQYF	TGCAGTGCTAGGGGGGGACTTAGCACAGATACGCAGTATTTT
TRBV28	-	few	TRBJ2-7	CASSLWARSSYEQYF	TGTGCCAGCAGTTTGTGGGCCAGGAGCTCCTACGAGCAGTACTTC
TRBV7-9	-	many	TRBJ2-7	CASSRQIYEQYF	TGTGCCAGCAGCCGACAGATCTACGAGCAGTACTTC
TRBV10-3	-	few	TRBJ1-4	CAISGERAATNEKLFF	TGTGCCATCAGTGGCGAGAGGGCCGCAACTAATGAAAAACTGTTTTTT
TRBV7-3	-	-	TRBJ2-2	CASSLTVTSPGELFF	TGTGCCAGCAGCCTCACCGTAACTAGCCCCGGGGAGCTGTTTTTT
TRBV4-3	TRBD2	-	TRBJ2-1	CASSQDQRGGTEQFF	TGCGCCAGCAGCCAAGATCAGCGGGGGGGGACTGAGCAGTTCTTC
TRBV6-1	TRBD1	-	TRBJ1-1	CASRDRVLTEAFF	TGTGCCAGCAGGGACAGGGTGTTGACTGAAGCTTTCTTT
TRBV29-1	-	-	TRBJ1-1	CSVTRGQIHKEAFF	TGCAGCGTAACTAGAGGGCAGATCCATAAAGAAGCTTTCTTT
TRBV29-1	TRBD2	few	TRBJ2-3	CSVLLAGPDTQYF	TGCAGCGTTTTACTAGCGGGGCCGGATACGCAGTATTTT
TRBV7-9	-	few	TRBJ2-1	CASSLSQNNEQFF	TGTGCCAGCAGCTTAAGCCAAAACAATGAGCAGTTCTTC
TRBV5-1	-	few	TRBJ2-1	CASSSRDGPMAVHEQFF	TGCGCCAGCAGCTCCCGGGACGGACCCATGGCCGTCCATGAGCAGTTCTTC
TRBV21-1	-	few	TRBJ2-3	CASRMGTDTQYF	TGTGCCAGCAGGATGGGCACAGATACGCAGTATTTT
TRBV3-1	-	-	TRBJ1-1	CASSLPGAEAFF	TGTGCCAGCAGTCTCCCGGGGGCGGAAGCTTTCTTT
TRBV12-3/TRBV12-4	TRBD2	-	TRBJ2-1	CASRKSGGVNNEQFF	TGTGCCAGCAGGAAAAGCGGGGGTGTAAACAATGAGCAGTTCTTC